Presented here are 5 T cell receptor beta chains from one specimen sequenced in a study of OX40 agonist ivuxolimab in advanced cancers. Profiled with immunoSEQ multiplex PCR; TCRdb holds only in-frame clones, not every one. The sample has some 96,000 clones; roughly four fifths are singletons. Sequenced here: CD4+ or CD8+ T cells sorted from blood, sampled in a trial of the OX40 agonist ivuxolimab. The receptors were sampled from an adult with an advanced solid tumor such as melanoma, head and neck, liver or kidney cancer.

The chain employs TRBV11-2 and TRBJ1-2, with 7 bases matching TRBD1. CDR1 and CDR2 (germline): SGHAT, FQNNGV. V gave up 0 bases and J gave up 6 bases; unmatched junction bases: 13. The CDR3 length is 17 residues. CDR3 loop: CASSLERMRGQRDGYTF. As DNA, the CDR3 is TGTGCCAGCAGCTTAGAGCGGATGAGGGGGCAACGGGATGGCTACACCTTC. Variable domain in full (rest from reference TRBV11-2 and TRBJ1-2): EAGVAQSPRYKIIEKRQSVAFWCNPISGHATLYWYQQILGQGPKLLIQFQNNGVVDDSQLPKDRFSAERLKGVDSTLKIQPAKLEDSAVYLCASSLERMRGQRDGYTFGSGTRLTVV.

The chain has TRBV15 and TRBJ1-2, with 9 bases fitting TRBD1. Germline assignment: CDR1 LNHNV and CDR2 YYDKDF (reference sequence). This CDR3 has 15 amino acids. Trimming at V came to 0 bases and at J to 9 bases, leaving 8 bases not matched to a gene. For the CDR3, the DNA is TGTGCCACCAGCAGAGACCCCGGGACAGGGAAGAGCTACACCTTC. It encodes CATSRDPGTGKSYTF.

The gene calls are TRBV29-1 and TRBJ2-6; D uncertain. The CDR3 is 16 residues long. Trimming cost V 2 bases and J 0 bases, with 11 bases left between them. Germline lookup yields CDR1 SQVTM and CDR2 ANQGSEA. DNA of the CDR3: TGCAGCGTTGAAAGCCCCACAGACTCTGGGGCCAACGTCCTGACTTTC. Protein: CSVESPTDSGANVLTF.

The V call is TRBV20-1, the J call TRBJ1-2; D gene uncertain. V was clipped by 5 bases and J by 3 bases, with 4 bases between them. The CDR3 runs to 10 residues. Germline CDR1 DFQATT, CDR2 SNEGSKA (reference sequence). The CDR3 loop reads CSAGDYGYTF. For the CDR3, the DNA is TGCAGTGCTGGGGACTATGGCTACACCTTC.

This chain links TRBV19 with TRBJ2-1, with D unresolved. This CDR3 contains 14 residues. V lost 4 bases and J lost 5, with 12 bases in between. Germline V gives CDR1 LNHDA, CDR2 SQIVND (reference sequence). Written as DNA, the CDR3 is TGTGCCAGTAGTAACCCGGGCTTAAACAATGAGCAGTTCTTC. It codes for CASSNPGLNNEQFF.